This T cell receptor (beta chain) came from a study of cytomegalovirus exposure and HLA in healthy donors. Primers for the PCR totalled 60 Vbeta and 13 Jbeta. Libraries were prepared by immunoSEQ multiplex PCR; TCRdb keeps only in-frame clonotypes and omits some of them. The sample has about 160,000 clones; over 75% are singletons. This clone was detected only a few times. Its target is not known. Between the trimmed V and J ends, which lost 5 bases and 4 bases, there was a span of 20 bases. The CDR3 totals 16 residues. Germline V lookup: CDR1 MNHEY, CDR2 SMNVEV (reference sequence). The study's findings and limits: The authors judged a highly shared variant cluster likely a sequencing artifact.

This clonotype originated in a man aged 50 to 59 in good health and CMV-seropositive. The sample comprised PBMCs. This sequence joins TRBV27 and TRBJ1-2; weak D call: TRBD1 (6 bases). DNA of the CDR3: TGTGCCAGCAGTCCGCTGGGGGGGCGGATGGTCTATGGCTACACCTTC. This codes for CASSPLGGRMVYGYTF.